This T cell receptor (beta chain) originates from a study of T cell repertoires in cytomegalovirus infection. Study in general: The authors used CMV epitopes that were HLA-C-restricted (recently identified) and HLA-B-restricted (well studied). Based on public TCR beta signatures, there were indications of CMV infection and of a matching HLA type.

Findings and caveats of the study: Individuals carrying CMV plus the relevant HLA were identified by cumulative frequency of public TCR beta families.

CDR1 is MGHRA, CDR2 YSYEKL, per germline. The V and J ends lost 3 bases and 9 bases respectively, with 15 bases between them. The CDR3 extends over 14 amino acids. This clonotype showed up just a few times. The antigen remains undetermined. MiXCR was run by TCRdb on the reads, yielding one entry per CDR3 protein. The repertoire holds some 920,000 distinct CDR3 sequences, with approximately 33% as singletons. The origin of this receptor is a human donor in good health (CMV status not recorded). Some clones in this sample may be carry-over from other donors' samples. The material was cultured CD8+ T cells from PBMCs, obtained from culture after CMV antigen stimulation. V gene TRBV4-1 combines with J gene TRBJ1-5; no reliable D call. The DNA of the CDR3 is TGCGCCAGCAGCCATGGGGTGGGAGTGATGCCCCAGCATTTT. The encoded protein is CASSHGVGVMPQHF.